Below, 29 T cell receptor beta chains from the same sample are listed, as sequenced in a study of cytomegalovirus exposure and HLA in healthy donors. 13 Jbeta primers and 60 Vbeta primers were used for the PCR. Profiling relied on immunoSEQ multiplex PCR, and the TCRdb table lists in-frame clones only, not all of them. The table includes about 130,000 clones, around 80% detected once. The specimen was PBMCs. All receptors come from a woman in her twenties or thirties in good health and CMV-seronegative.

The V gene is TRBV6-5, the J gene TRBJ1-2, with D unresolved. This CDR3 comprises 12 residues. In germline, CDR1 is MNHEY, CDR2 SVGAGI. The germline V and J ends were trimmed by 0 bases and 7 bases, with 6 bases remaining between them. CDR3 nucleotide sequence: TGTGCCAGCAGTTACTCCCTCGGTGGCTACACCTTC. Amino acid sequence: CASSYSLGGYTF.

This clone showed up just a few times. This chain links TRBV7-3 with TRBJ2-2; perhaps TRBD2 as D (6 bases). The germline V gene has CDR1 SGHTA and CDR2 FQGTGA. This CDR3 is 16 amino acids long. Trimming took 2 bases from V and 3 from J, leaving 13 bases between them. Here the CDR3 DNA reads TGTGCCAGCAGCTTAGGGGGGACCATCTACACCGGGGAGCTGTTTTTT. This translates into CASSLGGTIYTGELFF.

This clone was recorded once. V gene TRBV5-1 combines with J gene TRBJ2-5, with a weak D call TRBD2 (6 bases). The CDR3 is made up of 15 amino acids. V was clipped by 4 bases and J by 0 bases, with 13 bases between them. Germline CDR1 reads SGHRS; CDR2 reads YFSETQ. This chain's CDR3 is CASSPRDSNQETQYF. DNA for the CDR3: TGCGCCAGCAGCCCCCGGGACTCGAACCAAGAGACCCAGTACTTC.

The V and J genes are TRBV19 and TRBJ1-5; perhaps TRBD1 as D (6 bases). Germline loops: CDR1 LNHDA, CDR2 SQIVND (reference sequence). The CDR3 has 14 amino acids. Trimming took 7 bases from V and 6 from J, leaving 16 bases between them. The CDR3 spells CASTTQGGGQPQHF. The CDR3 coding sequence is TGTGCCAGTACCACACAGGGAGGGGGTCAGCCCCAGCATTTT.

The rearrangement links TRBV4-1 to TRBJ2-3; no reliable D call. Trimming left V 0 bases short and J 2 bases short, with 15 bases between. Per germline, CDR1 MGHRA and CDR2 YSYEKL. The CDR3 length is 17 residues. The CDR3 region has the DNA TGCGCCAGCAGCCAAGATACCCGGCGGTCCTACACAGATACGCAGTATTTT. Encoded protein: CASSQDTRRSYTDTQYF.

The rearrangement links TRBV5-5 to TRBJ2-7; perhaps TRBD1 as D (6 bases). The V gene's germline CDR1 is SGHKS and CDR2 YYEKEE (reference sequence). CDR3 length: 17 residues. Trimming cost V 2 bases and J 0 bases, with 18 bases left between them. The chain's CDR3 is CASSFLYRAVSSYEQYF. The CDR3 DNA follows: TGTGCCAGCAGCTTTCTATACAGGGCGGTGAGCTCCTACGAGCAGTACTTC.

The DNA of the CDR3 is TGTGCCAGCAGTTACTCAAGCGGGATAGATACGCAGTATTTT. It yields the protein CASSYSSGIDTQYF. This chain joins TRBV6-5 and TRBJ2-3, with TRBD2 matching over 7 bases. Trimming removed 0 bases from V and 5 bases from J; junction bases left unmatched: 2. CDR1 MNHEY and CDR2 SVGAGI come from the germline V gene. The CDR3 runs 14 residues.

This clone has just a few counts. J is TRBJ2-7 and V is TRBV11-3; TRBD2 aligns across 8 bases. The CDR3 has 17 amino acids. V lost 2 bases to trimming and J lost 5 bases; unmatched junction nucleotides: 14. Germline CDR1 SGHNT, CDR2 YENEEA. Written as DNA, the CDR3 is TGTGCCAGCAGCTTAAACTCCGGTGGAAGCGGGAGAAACGAGCAGTACTTC. Amino acids: CASSLNSGGSGRNEQYF.

The chain employs TRBV7-3 and TRBJ2-7; D ambiguous. CDR1 SGHTA and CDR2 FQGTGA come from the germline V gene. The V end lost 5 bases, the J end lost 6 bases, and 14 bases lay between the germline ends. This CDR3 region has 13 residues. For the CDR3, the DNA is TGTGCCAGCAGCCCTCAAGGCGGCGGCGAGCAGTACTTC. This translates into CASSPQGGGEQYF.

This chain joins TRBV5-5 and TRBJ2-2; 8 bases are a match to TRBD1. The V segment lost 6 bases and the J segment 2 bases; nucleotides outside the gene matches: 3. The CDR3 is made up of 14 amino acids. Germline CDR1 is SGHKS and CDR2 is YYEKEE (reference sequence). Here the CDR3 reads CASNDRGNTGELFF. In DNA form, the CDR3 reads TGTGCCAGCAATGACAGGGGTAACACCGGGGAGCTGTTTTTT.

In DNA, the CDR3 is TGTGCCAGCAGCCAGGGACACTCTGCGGAAAAACTGTTTTTT. Translating it yields CASSQGHSAEKLFF. The chain is built from TRBV5-4 and TRBJ1-4; a weak D match, TRBD1 (6 bases). The germline V gene has CDR1 SGHNT and CDR2 YYREEE (reference sequence). Trimming stripped 4 bases from V and 8 bases from J, with 15 bases between. CDR3 length: 14 residues.

This clone occurred once. The CDR3 coding sequence is TGCAGCGTGAGGACTAGCGGGAAGATCGGGGAGCTGTTTTTT. Translation: CSVRTSGKIGELFF. The rearrangement uses TRBV29-1 and TRBJ2-2, with 12 bases fitting TRBD2. J gave up 7 bases and V 6 bases, and 6 bases lay outside the gene matches. This CDR3 spans 14 amino acids. The V gene's germline CDR1 is SQVTM and CDR2 ANQGSEA.

The chain uses TRBV6-6 and TRBJ1-6; the match to TRBD1 covers 8 bases. In germline, CDR1 is MNHNY, CDR2 SVGAGI (reference sequence). V dropped 6 bases and J dropped 9; count of bases not matched to a gene: 7. CDR3 size: 14 residues. CDR3 sequence: CASRPRTGRSPLHF. In DNA form, the CDR3 reads TGTGCCAGCAGACCCAGGACAGGGCGTTCACCCCTCCACTTT.

The rearrangement uses TRBV7-9 and TRBJ2-7; D gene unclear. The V end lost 5 bases, the J end lost 0 bases, and 8 bases lay between the germline ends. CDR1 and CDR2 (germline): SEHNR, FQNEAQ (reference sequence). The CDR3 runs to 13 residues. CDR3 nucleotide sequence: TGTGCCAGCAGCCAGGCCACCTCCTACGAGCAGTACTTC. It encodes CASSQATSYEQYF.

V usage is TRBV21-1 and J usage is TRBJ1-2. TRBV21-1 is reported as a pseudogene. The CDR3 length is 13 residues. The CDR3 loop is CASRGRREYGYTF. The DNA for the CDR3 is TGTGCCAGCAGAGGCAGGAGGGAATATGGCTACACCTTC.

The chain combines TRBV7-2 with TRBJ1-1; tentative D call: TRBD1 (5 bases). V dropped 1 base and J dropped 5 bases, with 11 bases sitting between them. Germline V gene data show CDR1 as SGHTA and CDR2 as FQGNSA. The CDR3 is made up of 14 amino acids. The CDR3 nucleotides are TGTGCCAGCAGCTTAGATTCAGGGTGGACTGAAGCTTTCTTT. Protein product: CASSLDSGWTEAFF.

This chain joins TRBV4-3 and TRBJ2-3; 10 positions match TRBD2. The CDR3 covers 19 residues. Germline V gene lookup returns CDR1 LGHNA and CDR2 YSLEER. With 0 bases clipped from V and 4 bases from J, the junction kept 13 bases outside the gene matches. CDR3 in amino acids: CASSQDLGLAGVRADTQYF. CDR3 coding DNA: TGCGCCAGCAGCCAAGATTTAGGGCTAGCGGGAGTCCGCGCAGATACGCAGTATTTT.

The chain employs TRBV4-3 and TRBJ2-1, with TRBD2 matching over 8 bases. Losses at the gene ends were 4 bases for V and 0 bases for J; bases not matched to a gene: 8. Germline lookup yields CDR1 LGHNA and CDR2 YSLEER. The CDR3 spans 17 residues. CDR3 sequence: CASSLKSGSDSYNEQFF. The DNA of the CDR3 is TGCGCCAGCAGCCTAAAGAGCGGGAGTGACTCCTACAATGAGCAGTTCTTC.

This clone was seen a few times. This chain uses TRBV4-1 with TRBJ2-5, with D perhaps TRBD2 (6 bases). Germline lookup yields CDR1 MGHRA and CDR2 YSYEKL. The CDR3 totals 17 residues. The germline V and J ends were trimmed by 4 bases and 1 base, with 19 bases remaining between them. The CDR3: CASSRRGQGVAQETQYF. The CDR3 DNA is TGCGCCAGCAGCCGGCGGGGTCAGGGAGTAGCCCAAGAGACCCAGTACTTC.

This clone was seen a single time. As DNA, the CDR3 is TGTGCCAGCAGTTCCTCAGGGATAAGCTACGAGCAGTACTTC. This sequence encodes CASSSSGISYEQYF. This chain connects TRBV27 to TRBJ2-7, with D perhaps matching TRBD1 (5 bases). Germline CDR1 MNHEY, CDR2 SMNVEV (reference sequence). V was trimmed by 4 bases and J by 3 bases, leaving 13 bases between them. This CDR3 is built from 14 residues.

This chain links TRBV5-1 with TRBJ2-7; 7 nucleotides match TRBD2. Germline values: CDR1 SGHRS, CDR2 YFSETQ. This CDR3 has 14 amino acids. The ends lost 4 bases at V and 3 bases at J; junction bases unmatched: 7. The CDR3 DNA follows: TGCGCCAGCAGCCCCGGCGGCGGGAGCTACGAGCAGTACTTC. Its translation is CASSPGGGSYEQYF.

This rearrangement joins TRBV7-2 to TRBJ2-5; 8 positions agree with TRBD1. Germline V gene data show CDR1 as SGHTA and CDR2 as FQGNSA. The ends lost 5 bases at V and 3 bases at J; junction bases unmatched: 5. There are 14 residues in the CDR3. CDR3 in DNA: TGTGCCAGCAGCCTCCAGACAGGGGAAGAGACCCAGTACTTC. Protein: CASSLQTGEETQYF.

This clone appeared once. The chain has TRBV18 and TRBJ2-7; TRBD1 is a possible D gene (6 bases). The germline gives CDR1 KGHSH, CDR2 LQKENI. The CDR3 consists of 15 residues. The V end was cut by 5 bases, the J end by 0 bases, with 14 bases between. CDR3 sequence reads: CASSSGQSVSYEQYF. The CDR3 DNA reads TGTGCCAGCTCAAGCGGACAGTCCGTCTCCTACGAGCAGTACTTC.

The rearrangement joins TRBV7-9 to TRBJ2-6; 10 bases are a match to TRBD1. This CDR3 comprises 18 residues. After removal of 4 bases from V and 0 bases from J, the junction contained 6 bases not matched to a gene. Germline CDR1 is SEHNR and CDR2 is FQNEAQ (reference sequence). CDR3 nucleotide sequence: TGTGCCAGCAGCTCGACAGGGGGCCTAATCTCTGGGGCCAACGTCCTGACTTTC. Amino acids: CASSSTGGLISGANVLTF. Full variable domain (missing parts from reference TRBV7-9 and TRBJ2-6): DTGVSQNPRHKITKRGQNVTFRCDPISEHNRLYWYRQTLGQGPEFLTYFQNEAQLEKSRLLSDRFSAERPKGSFSTLEIQRTEQGDSAMYLCASSSTGGLISGANVLTFGAGSRLTVL.

This clone was seen only a few times. The chain carries TRBV5-4 and TRBJ2-5, with no clear D. Germline CDR1 is SGHNT and CDR2 is YYREEE (reference sequence). The CDR3 runs to 14 residues. Trimming removed 1 base from V and 1 base from J, with 8 bases in between. CDR3 nucleotides: TGTGCCAGCAGCTTGAGAGCGATCCAAGAGACCCAGTACTTC. Protein sequence: CASSLRAIQETQYF.

This clone was observed a handful of times. The chain uses TRBV19 and TRBJ2-1; 8 bases align to TRBD1. The CDR3 loop spans 15 amino acids. CDR1 and CDR2 (germline): LNHDA, SQIVND (reference sequence). The trim removed 2 bases at V and 4 bases at J, leaving 4 bases unmatched. The CDR3 reads CASSISGGPYNEQFF. The DNA of the CDR3 is TGTGCCAGTAGTATATCAGGGGGCCCATACAATGAGCAGTTCTTC.

This chain joins TRBV11-3 and TRBJ2-2; tentative D call: TRBD2 (5 bases). The CDR3 has 15 amino acids. Looked up from germline, CDR1 is SGHNT and CDR2 is YENEEA. Trimming stripped 1 base from V and 1 base from J, with 7 bases between. The CDR3, as DNA: TGTGCCAGCAGCTTAGGAGGGAGGAACACCGGGGAGCTGTTTTTT. It codes for CASSLGGRNTGELFF.

The rearrangement uses TRBV4-1 and TRBJ2-6, with D maybe TRBD1 (6 bases). This CDR3 comprises 15 residues. V was trimmed by 5 bases and J by 1 base, leaving 9 bases between them. Germline V gives CDR1 MGHRA, CDR2 YSYEKL. CDR3 in amino acids: CASSSGQSGANVLTF. CDR3 DNA sequence: TGCGCCAGCAGCTCAGGACAGTCTGGGGCCAACGTCCTGACTTTC.

V gene TRBV19 combines with J gene TRBJ1-2; 7 positions agree with TRBD1. V was clipped by 5 bases and J by 0 bases; unmatched bases: 9. CDR3 size: 16 residues. Germline assignment: CDR1 LNHDA and CDR2 SQIVND (reference sequence). As DNA, the CDR3 is TGTGCCAGTAGTGTACAGGGGCCGCTAGCTAACTATGGCTACACCTTC. Its translation: CASSVQGPLANYGYTF. Full variable domain (missing parts from reference TRBV19 and TRBJ1-2): DGGITQSPKYLFRKEGQNVTLSCEQNLNHDAMYWYRQDPGQGLRLIYYSQIVNDFQKGDIAEGYSVSREKKESFPLTVTSAQKNPTAFYLCASSVQGPLANYGYTFGSGTRLTVV.